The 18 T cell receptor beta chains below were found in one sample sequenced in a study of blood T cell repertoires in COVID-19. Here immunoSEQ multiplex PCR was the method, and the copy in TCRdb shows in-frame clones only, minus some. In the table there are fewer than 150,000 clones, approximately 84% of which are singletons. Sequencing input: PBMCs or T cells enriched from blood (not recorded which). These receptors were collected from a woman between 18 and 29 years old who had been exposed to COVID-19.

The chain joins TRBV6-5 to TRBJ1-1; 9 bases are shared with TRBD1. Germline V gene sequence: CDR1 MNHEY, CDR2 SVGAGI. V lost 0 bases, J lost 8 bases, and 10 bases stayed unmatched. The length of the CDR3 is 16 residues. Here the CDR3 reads CASSYSPDRGRREAFF. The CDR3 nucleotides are TGTGCCAGCAGTTACTCGCCGGACAGGGGACGAAGGGAAGCTTTCTTT.

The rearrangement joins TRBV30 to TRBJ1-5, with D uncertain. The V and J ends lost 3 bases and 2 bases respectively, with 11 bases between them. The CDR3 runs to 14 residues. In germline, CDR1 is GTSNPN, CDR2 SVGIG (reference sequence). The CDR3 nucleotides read TGTGCCTGGAGCTTAAACAGAGGCAATCAGCCCCAGCATTTT. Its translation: CAWSLNRGNQPQHF.

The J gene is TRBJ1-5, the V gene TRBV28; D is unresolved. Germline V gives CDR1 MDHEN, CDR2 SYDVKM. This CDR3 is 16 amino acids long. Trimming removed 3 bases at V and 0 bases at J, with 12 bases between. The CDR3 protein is CASSLALAGSNQPQHF. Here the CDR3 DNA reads TGTGCCAGCAGTTTGGCTTTGGCGGGTAGCAATCAGCCCCAGCATTTT.

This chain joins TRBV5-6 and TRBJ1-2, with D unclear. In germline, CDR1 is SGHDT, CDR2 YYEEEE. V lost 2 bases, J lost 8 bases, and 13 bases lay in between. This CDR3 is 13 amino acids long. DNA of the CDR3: TGTGCCAGCAGCTTCGCGCAGGTCGAGGGCTACACCTTC. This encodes CASSFAQVEGYTF.

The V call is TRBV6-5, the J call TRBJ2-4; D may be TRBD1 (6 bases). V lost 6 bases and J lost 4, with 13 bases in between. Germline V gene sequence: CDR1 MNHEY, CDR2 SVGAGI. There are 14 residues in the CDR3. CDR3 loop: CASRARDTKNIQYF. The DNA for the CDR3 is TGTGCCAGCAGGGCCCGGGACACTAAAAACATTCAGTACTTC.

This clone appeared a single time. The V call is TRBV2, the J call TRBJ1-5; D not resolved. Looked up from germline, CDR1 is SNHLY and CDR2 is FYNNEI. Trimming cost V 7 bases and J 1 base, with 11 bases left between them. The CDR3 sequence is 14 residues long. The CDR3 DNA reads TGTGCCAGCAATAGGGAGGCAAGCAATCAGCCCCAGCATTTT. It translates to CASNREASNQPQHF.

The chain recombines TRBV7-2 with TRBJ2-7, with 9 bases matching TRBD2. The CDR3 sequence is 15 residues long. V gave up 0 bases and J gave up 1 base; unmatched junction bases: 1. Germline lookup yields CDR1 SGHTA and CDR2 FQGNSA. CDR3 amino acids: CASSLAGLASYEQYF. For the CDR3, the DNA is TGTGCCAGCAGCTTAGCCGGACTAGCGTCCTACGAGCAGTACTTC.

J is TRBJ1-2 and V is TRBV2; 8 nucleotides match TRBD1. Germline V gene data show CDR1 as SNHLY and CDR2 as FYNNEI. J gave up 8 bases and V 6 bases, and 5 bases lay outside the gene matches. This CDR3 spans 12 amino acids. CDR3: CASSATGGGYTF. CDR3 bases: TGTGCCAGCAGCGCTACAGGGGGAGGCTACACCTTC.

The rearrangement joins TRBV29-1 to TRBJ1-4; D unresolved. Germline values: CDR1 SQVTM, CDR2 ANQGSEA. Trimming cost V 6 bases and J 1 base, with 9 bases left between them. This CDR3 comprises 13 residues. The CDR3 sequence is CSVEVETNEKLFF. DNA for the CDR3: TGCAGCGTCGAGGTGGAAACTAATGAAAAACTGTTTTTT.

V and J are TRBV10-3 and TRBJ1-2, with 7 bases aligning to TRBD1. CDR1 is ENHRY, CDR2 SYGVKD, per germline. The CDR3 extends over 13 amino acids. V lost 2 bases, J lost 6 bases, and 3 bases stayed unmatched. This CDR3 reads CAISEVTGDGYTF. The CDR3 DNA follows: TGTGCCATCAGTGAGGTTACAGGGGATGGCTACACCTTC.

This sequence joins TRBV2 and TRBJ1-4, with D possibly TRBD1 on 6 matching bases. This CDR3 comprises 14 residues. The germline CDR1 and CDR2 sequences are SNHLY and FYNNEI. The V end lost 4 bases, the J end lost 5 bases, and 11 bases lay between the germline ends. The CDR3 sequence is CASSADRLNEKLFF. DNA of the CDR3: TGTGCCAGCAGTGCCGACAGGCTAAATGAAAAACTGTTTTTT.

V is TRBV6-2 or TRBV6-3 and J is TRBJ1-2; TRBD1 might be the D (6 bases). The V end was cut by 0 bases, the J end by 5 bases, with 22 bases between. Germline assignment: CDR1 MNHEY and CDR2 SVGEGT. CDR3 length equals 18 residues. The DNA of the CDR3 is TGTGCCAGCAGTTACTCCCTCCTCAGGTTGGGGGCCCAATATGGCTACACCTTC. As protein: CASSYSLLRLGAQYGYTF.

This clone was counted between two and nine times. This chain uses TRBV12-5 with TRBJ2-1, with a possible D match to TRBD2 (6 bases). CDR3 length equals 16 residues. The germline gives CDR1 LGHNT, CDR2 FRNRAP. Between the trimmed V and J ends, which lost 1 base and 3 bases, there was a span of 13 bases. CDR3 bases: TGTGCTAGTGGTTTGGGGGGACTTTATAACTACAATGAGCAGTTCTTC. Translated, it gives CASGLGGLYNYNEQFF.

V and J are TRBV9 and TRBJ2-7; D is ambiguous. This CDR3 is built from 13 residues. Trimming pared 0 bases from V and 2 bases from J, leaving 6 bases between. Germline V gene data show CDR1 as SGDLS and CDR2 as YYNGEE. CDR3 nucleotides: TGTGCCAGCAGCGTAGGGCCTGCCTACGAGCAGTACTTC. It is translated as CASSVGPAYEQYF.

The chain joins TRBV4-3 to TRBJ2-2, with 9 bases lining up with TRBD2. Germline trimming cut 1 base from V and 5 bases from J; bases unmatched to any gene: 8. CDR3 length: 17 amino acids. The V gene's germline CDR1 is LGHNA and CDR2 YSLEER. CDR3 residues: CASSQGGSGRRTGELFF. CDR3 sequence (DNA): TGCGCCAGCAGCCAAGGGGGTAGCGGGAGAAGGACCGGGGAGCTGTTTTTT.

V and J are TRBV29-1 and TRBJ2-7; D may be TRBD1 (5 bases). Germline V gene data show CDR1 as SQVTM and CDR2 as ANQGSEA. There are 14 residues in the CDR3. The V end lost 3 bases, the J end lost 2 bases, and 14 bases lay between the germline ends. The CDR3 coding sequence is TGCAGCGTTGAGGGCACAGGAAATACCTACGAGCAGTACTTC. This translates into CSVEGTGNTYEQYF.

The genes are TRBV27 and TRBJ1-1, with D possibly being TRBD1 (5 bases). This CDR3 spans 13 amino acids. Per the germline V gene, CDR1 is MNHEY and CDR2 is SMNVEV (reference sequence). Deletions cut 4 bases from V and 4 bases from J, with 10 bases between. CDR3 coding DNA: TGTGCCAGCAGTTCCATCCAGGGCACTGAAGCTTTCTTT. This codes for CASSSIQGTEAFF.

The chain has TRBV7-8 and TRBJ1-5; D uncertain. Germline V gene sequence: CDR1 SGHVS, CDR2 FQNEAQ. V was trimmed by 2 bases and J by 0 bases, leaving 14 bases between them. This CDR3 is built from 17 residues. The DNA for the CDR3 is TGTGCCAGCAGCTTAATTGCCGGGTCGATTAGCAATCAGCCCCAGCATTTT. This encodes CASSLIAGSISNQPQHF.